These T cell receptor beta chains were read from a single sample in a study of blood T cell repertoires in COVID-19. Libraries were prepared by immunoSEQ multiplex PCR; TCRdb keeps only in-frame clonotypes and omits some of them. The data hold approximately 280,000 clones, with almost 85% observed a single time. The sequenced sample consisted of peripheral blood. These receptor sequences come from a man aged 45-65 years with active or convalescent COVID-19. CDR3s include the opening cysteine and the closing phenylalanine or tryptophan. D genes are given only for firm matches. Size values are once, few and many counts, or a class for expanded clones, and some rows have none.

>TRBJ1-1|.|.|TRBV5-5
CASSADSMNTEAFF
TGTGCCAGCAGCGCGGACAGCATGAACACTGAAGCTTTCTTT
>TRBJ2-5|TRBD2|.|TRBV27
CASSPRSGAGGTETQYF
TGTGCCAGCAGTCCGCGGTCGGGAGCGGGAGGGACGGAGACCCAGTACTTC
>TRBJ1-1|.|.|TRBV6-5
CASRGRWNTEAFF
TGTGCCAGCAGGGGCAGGTGGAACACTGAAGCTTTCTTT
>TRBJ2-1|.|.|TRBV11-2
CASSSLSLGGRAVEQFF
TGTGCCAGCAGCTCCCTCTCTCTCGGGGGTAGGGCAGTTGAGCAGTTCTTC
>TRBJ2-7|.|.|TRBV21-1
CASRDRPTGISYEQYF
TGTGCCAGCAGGGACCGACCGACAGGGATATCCTACGAGCAGTACTTC
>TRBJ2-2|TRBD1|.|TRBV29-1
CSGGTGTNTGELFF
TGCAGCGGTGGGACAGGAACAAACACCGGGGAGCTGTTTTTT
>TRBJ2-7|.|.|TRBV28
CASSLMSRRFYEQYF
TGTGCCAGCAGTTTAATGTCCCGGCGGTTCTACGAGCAGTACTTC
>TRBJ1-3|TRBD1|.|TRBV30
CAWSTGTGGAGNTIYF
TGTGCCTGGAGTACCGGGACAGGGGGGGCCGGAAACACCATATATTTT
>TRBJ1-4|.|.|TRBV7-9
CASSLLDNRGEKLFF
TGTGCCAGCAGCTTATTGGATAACCGGGGTGAAAAACTGTTTTTT
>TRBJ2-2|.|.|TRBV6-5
CASSYSRGAGTGELFF
TGTGCCAGCAGTTACTCGAGAGGGGCGGGGACCGGGGAGCTGTTTTTT
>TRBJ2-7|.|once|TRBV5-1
CASSLGGTTEQYF
TGCGCCAGCAGCTTGGGGGGCACGACGGAGCAGTACTTC
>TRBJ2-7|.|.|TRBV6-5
CASNRVLGDEQYF
TGTGCCAGCAATCGGGTATTAGGGGACGAGCAGTACTTC
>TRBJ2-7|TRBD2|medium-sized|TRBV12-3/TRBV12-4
CASSWEGGEQYF
TGTGCCAGCAGTTGGGAGGGAGGCGAGCAGTACTTC
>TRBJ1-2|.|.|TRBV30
CAWIRQLPNYGYTF
TGTGCCTGGATAAGACAGCTACCTAACTATGGCTACACCTTC
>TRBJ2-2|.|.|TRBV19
CASSIRWATGELFF
TGTGCCAGTAGTATTAGGTGGGCCACCGGGGAGCTGTTTTTT
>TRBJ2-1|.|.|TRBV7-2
CASSNLGANEQFF
TGTGCCAGCAGCAACCTTGGGGCGAATGAGCAGTTCTTC
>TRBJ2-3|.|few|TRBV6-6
CASSRLEGTDTDTQYF
TGTGCCAGCAGTAGGTTGGAGGGAACGGACACAGATACGCAGTATTTT
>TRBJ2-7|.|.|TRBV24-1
CATSDKNHRAYEQYF
TGTGCCACCAGTGATAAGAACCATCGAGCCTACGAGCAGTACTTC
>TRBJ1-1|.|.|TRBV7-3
CASSPTGNTEAFF
TGTGCCAGCAGCCCGACAGGGAACACTGAAGCTTTCTTT
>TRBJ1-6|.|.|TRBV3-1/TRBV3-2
CASSPWTENSPLHF
TGTGCCAGCAGTCCCTGGACAGAGAATTCACCCCTCCACTTT
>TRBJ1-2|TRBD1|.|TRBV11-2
CASSLSAQGAQSNYGYTF
TGTGCCAGCAGCTTGAGCGCACAGGGGGCCCAATCAAACTATGGCTACACCTTC
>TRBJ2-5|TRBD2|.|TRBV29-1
CSVCLAGEFETQYF
TGCAGCGTTTGTCTAGCGGGAGAGTTTGAGACCCAGTACTTC
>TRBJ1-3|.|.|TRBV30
CASGGDSGNTIYF
TGTGCCTCAGGAGGGGACTCTGGAAACACCATATATTTT
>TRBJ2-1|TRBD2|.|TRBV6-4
CASSWAGGAGEQFF
TGTGCCAGCAGTTGGGCGGGAGGGGCTGGTGAGCAGTTCTTC
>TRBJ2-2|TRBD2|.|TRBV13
CASSFREGNTGELFF
TGTGCCAGCAGCTTCCGGGAGGGTAACACCGGGGAGCTGTTTTTT
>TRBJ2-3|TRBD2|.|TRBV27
CASSLVGGSGTDTQYF
TGTGCCAGCAGTTTAGTGGGCGGGAGTGGAACAGATACGCAGTATTTT
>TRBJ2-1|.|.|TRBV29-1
CSGGLNEQFF
TGCAGCGGGGGCCTCAATGAGCAGTTCTTC
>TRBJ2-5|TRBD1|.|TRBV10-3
CAISDGQGAGETQYF
TGTGCCATCAGTGACGGACAGGGGGCCGGGGAGACCCAGTACTTC
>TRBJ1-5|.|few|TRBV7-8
CASSLVYGDYQPQHF
TGTGCCAGCAGCTTAGTTTACGGAGATTATCAGCCCCAGCATTTT
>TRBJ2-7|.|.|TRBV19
CASSITAAYEQYF
TGTGCCAGTAGTATAACGGCGGCCTACGAGCAGTACTTC
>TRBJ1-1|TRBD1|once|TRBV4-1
CASRQGMNTEAFF
TGCGCCAGCCGACAGGGGATGAACACTGAAGCTTTCTTT
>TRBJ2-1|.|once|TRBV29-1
CSVESSSYNEQFF
TGCAGCGTTGAGAGTAGCTCCTACAATGAGCAGTTCTTC
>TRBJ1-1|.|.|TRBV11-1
CASSSSPYPTEAFF
TGTGCCAGCAGCTCTAGTCCCTACCCCACTGAAGCTTTCTTT
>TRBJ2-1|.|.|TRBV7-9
CASSFLNEQFF
TGTGCCAGCAGCTTCCTCAATGAGCAGTTCTTC
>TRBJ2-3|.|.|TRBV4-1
CASSLRDFRTDTQYF
TGCGCCAGCAGCCTCCGGGACTTCCGCACAGATACGCAGTATTTT
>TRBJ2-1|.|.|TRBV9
CASSVTAGPLYNEQFF
TGTGCCAGCAGCGTAACGGCGGGCCCCCTCTACAATGAGCAGTTCTTC
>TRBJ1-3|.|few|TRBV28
CASSFLSGQGLRNTIYF
TGTGCCAGCAGTTTTCTCTCCGGGCAGGGGCTACGAAACACCATATATTTT
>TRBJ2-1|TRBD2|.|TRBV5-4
CASSSGLAGSSYNEQFF
TGTGCCAGCAGCTCTGGACTAGCGGGAAGCTCCTACAATGAGCAGTTCTTC
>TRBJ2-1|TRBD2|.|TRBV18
CASTGAGGFDNEQFF
TGTGCCAGCACGGGGGCGGGAGGTTTCGACAATGAGCAGTTCTTC
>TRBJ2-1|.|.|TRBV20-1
CSASVNTGYNEQFF
TGCAGTGCGAGTGTGAATACAGGCTACAATGAGCAGTTCTTC